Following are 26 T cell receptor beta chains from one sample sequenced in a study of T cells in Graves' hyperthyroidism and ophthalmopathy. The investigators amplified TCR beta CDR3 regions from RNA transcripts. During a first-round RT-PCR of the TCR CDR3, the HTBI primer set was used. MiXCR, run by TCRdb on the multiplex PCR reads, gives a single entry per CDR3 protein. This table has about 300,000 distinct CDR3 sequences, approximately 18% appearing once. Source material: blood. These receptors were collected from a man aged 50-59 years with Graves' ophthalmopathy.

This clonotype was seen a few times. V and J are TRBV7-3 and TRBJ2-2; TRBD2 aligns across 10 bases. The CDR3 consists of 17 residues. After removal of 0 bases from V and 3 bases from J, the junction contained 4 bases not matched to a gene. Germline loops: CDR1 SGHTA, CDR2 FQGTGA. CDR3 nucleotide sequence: TGTGCCAGCAGCTTAACGGCACTAGCGGGATACACCGGGGAGCTGTTTTTT. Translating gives CASSLTALAGYTGELFF.

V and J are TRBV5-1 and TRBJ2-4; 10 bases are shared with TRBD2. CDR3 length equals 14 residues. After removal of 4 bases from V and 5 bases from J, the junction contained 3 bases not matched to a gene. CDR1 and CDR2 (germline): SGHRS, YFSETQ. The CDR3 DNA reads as TGCGCCAGCAGCATTGGACTAGCGGAAAACATTCAGTACTTC. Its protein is CASSIGLAENIQYF.

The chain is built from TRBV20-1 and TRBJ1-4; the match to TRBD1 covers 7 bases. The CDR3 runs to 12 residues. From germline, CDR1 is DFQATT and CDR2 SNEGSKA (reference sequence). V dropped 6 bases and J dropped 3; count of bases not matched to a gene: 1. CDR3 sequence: CSAGTANEKLFF. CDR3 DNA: TGCAGTGCCGGGACAGCTAATGAAAAACTGTTTTTT.

In DNA, the CDR3 is TGCAGTGCTAGTGCCTCCGGGACACCACTTTGGAATTCACCCCTCCACTTT. As protein: CSASASGTPLWNSPLHF. The rearrangement links TRBV20-1 to TRBJ1-6; TRBD1 is a possible D gene (6 bases). V lost 3 bases, J lost 7 bases, and 22 bases lay in between. Germline V gene sequence: CDR1 DFQATT, CDR2 SNEGSKA (reference sequence). CDR3 size: 17 residues.

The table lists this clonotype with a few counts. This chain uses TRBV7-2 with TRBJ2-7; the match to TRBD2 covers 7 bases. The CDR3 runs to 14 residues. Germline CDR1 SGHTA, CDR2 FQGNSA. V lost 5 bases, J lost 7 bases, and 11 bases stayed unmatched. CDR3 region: CASSPYRLAEEQYF. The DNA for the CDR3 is TGTGCCAGCAGCCCCTACCGACTAGCCGAGGAGCAGTACTTC.

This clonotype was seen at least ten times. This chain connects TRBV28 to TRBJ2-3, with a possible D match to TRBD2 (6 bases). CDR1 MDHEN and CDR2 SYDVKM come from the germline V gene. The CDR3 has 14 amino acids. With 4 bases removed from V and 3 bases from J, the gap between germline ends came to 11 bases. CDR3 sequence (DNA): TGTGCCAGCAGTTCTCCGGGGGTGACAGATACGCAGTATTTT. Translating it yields CASSSPGVTDTQYF.

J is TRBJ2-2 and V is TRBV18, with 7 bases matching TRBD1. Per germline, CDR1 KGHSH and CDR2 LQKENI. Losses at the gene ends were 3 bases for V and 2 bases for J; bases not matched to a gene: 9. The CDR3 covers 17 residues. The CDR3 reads CASSPFLTGYNTGELFF. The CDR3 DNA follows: TGTGCCAGCTCACCGTTCCTGACAGGGTACAACACCGGGGAGCTGTTTTTT.

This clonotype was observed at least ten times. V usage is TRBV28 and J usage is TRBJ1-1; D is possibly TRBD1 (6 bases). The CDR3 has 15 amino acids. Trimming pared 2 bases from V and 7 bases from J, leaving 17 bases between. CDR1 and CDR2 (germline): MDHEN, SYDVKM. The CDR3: CASSLGGRVSDEAFF. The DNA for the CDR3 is TGTGCCAGCAGTTTAGGGGGCAGGGTGTCGGATGAAGCTTTCTTT.

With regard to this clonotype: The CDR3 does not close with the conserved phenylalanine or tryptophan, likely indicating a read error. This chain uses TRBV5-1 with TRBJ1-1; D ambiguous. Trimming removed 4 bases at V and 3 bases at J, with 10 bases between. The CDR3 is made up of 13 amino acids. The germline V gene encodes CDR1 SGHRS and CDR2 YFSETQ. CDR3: CASSIPQDTEAFL. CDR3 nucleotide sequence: TGCGCCAGCAGCATACCGCAAGACACTGAAGCTTTCCTT.

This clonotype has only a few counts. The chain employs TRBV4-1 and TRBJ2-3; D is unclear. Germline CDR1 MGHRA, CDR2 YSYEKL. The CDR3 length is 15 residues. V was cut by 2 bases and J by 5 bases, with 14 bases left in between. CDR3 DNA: TGCGCCAGCAGCCAACAAGGGCTTGGGGTAGATACGCAGTATTTT. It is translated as CASSQQGLGVDTQYF.

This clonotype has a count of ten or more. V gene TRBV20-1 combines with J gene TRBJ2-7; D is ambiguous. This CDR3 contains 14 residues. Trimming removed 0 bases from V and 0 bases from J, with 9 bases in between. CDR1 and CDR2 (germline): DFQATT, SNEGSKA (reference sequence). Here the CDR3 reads CSAREHTRSYEQYF. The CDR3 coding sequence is TGCAGTGCTAGAGAACACACCCGCTCCTACGAGCAGTACTTC.

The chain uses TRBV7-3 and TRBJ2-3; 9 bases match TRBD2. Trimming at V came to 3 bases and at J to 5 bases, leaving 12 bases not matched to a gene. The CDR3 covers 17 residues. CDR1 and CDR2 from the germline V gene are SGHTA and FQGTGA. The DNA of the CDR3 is TGTGCCAGCAGCTTGAGGGGCGGCGGGAGGGCCGTAGATACGCAGTATTTT. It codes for CASSLRGGGRAVDTQYF. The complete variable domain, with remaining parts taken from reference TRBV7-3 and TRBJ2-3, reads GAGVSQTPSNKVTEKGKYVELRCDPISGHTALYWYRQSLGQGPEFLIYFQGTGAADDSGLPNDRFFAVRPEGSVSTLKIQRTERGDSAVYLCASSLRGGGRAVDTQYFGPGTRLTVL.

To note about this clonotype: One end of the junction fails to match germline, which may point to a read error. CDR3 in DNA: TGTGCTAGCAGCCCCCGGACAGGGGCGGTTGGGGAGCAGTACTTC. Translating gives CASSPRTGAVGEQYF. The chain joins TRBV7-7 to TRBJ2-7; 9 bases line up with TRBD1. This CDR3 comprises 15 residues. The germline V gene encodes CDR1 SSHAT and CDR2 FNYEAQ (reference sequence).

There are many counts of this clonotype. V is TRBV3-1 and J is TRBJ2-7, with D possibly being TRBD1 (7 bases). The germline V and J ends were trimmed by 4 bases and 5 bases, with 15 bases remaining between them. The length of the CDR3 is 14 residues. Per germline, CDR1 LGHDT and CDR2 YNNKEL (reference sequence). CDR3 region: CASSPRGRSDEQYF. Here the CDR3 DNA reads TGTGCCAGCAGCCCCAGGGGGAGGTCGGACGAGCAGTACTTC.

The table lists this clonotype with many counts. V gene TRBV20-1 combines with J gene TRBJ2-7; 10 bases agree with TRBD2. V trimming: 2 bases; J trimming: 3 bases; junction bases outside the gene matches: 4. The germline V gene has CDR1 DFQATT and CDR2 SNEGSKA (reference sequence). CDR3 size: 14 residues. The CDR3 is CSARRTSGNYEQYF. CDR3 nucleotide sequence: TGCAGTGCTAGAAGGACTAGCGGAAACTACGAGCAGTACTTC.

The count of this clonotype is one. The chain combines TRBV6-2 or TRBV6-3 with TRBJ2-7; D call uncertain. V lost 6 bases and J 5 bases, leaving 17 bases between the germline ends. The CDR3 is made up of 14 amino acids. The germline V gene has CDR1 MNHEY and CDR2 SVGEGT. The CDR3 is CASRLPILSDEQYF. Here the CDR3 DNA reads TGTGCCAGCAGATTACCCATCTTAAGCGACGAGCAGTACTTC.

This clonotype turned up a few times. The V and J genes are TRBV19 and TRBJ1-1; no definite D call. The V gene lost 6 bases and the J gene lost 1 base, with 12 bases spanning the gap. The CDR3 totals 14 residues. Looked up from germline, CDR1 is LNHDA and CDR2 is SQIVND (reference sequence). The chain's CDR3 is CASSTNERNTEAFF. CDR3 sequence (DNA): TGTGCCAGTAGCACGAACGAGAGGAACACTGAAGCTTTCTTT.

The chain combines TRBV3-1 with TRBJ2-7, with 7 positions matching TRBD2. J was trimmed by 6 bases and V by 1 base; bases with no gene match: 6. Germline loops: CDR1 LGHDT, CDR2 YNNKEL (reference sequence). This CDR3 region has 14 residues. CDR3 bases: TGTGCCAGCAGCCAAGTCGGGACTACGGGCGAGCAGTACTTC. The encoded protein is CASSQVGTTGEQYF.

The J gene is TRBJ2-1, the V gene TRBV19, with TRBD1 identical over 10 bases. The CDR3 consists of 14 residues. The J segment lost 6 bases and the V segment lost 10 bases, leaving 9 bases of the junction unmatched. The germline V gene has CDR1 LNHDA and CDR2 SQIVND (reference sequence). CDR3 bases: TGTGCCACCACCCCGAGGACAGGGGGCAATGAGCAGTTCTTC. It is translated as CATTPRTGGNEQFF.

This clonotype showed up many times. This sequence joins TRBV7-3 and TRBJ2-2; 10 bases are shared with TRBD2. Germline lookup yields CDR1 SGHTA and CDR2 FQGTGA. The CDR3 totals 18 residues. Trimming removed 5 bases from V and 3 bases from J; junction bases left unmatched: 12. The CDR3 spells CASSPDSGRLRYTGELFF. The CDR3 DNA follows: TGTGCCAGCAGCCCCGATAGCGGGAGGTTAAGGTACACCGGGGAGCTGTTTTTT.

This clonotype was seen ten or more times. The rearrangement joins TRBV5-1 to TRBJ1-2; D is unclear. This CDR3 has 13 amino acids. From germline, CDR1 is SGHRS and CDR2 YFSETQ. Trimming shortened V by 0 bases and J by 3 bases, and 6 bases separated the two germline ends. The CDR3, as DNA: TGCGCCAGCAGCTTGGAGGGAGACTATGGCTACACCTTC. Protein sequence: CASSLEGDYGYTF.

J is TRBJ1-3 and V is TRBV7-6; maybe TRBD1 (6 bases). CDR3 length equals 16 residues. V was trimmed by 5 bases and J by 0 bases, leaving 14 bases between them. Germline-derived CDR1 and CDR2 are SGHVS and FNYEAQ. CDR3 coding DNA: TGTGCCAGCAGCCCGACGGGACAAATCTCTGGAAACACCATATATTTT. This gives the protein CASSPTGQISGNTIYF.

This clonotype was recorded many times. This chain's CDR3 is CSAFRLGGETQYF. Written as DNA, the CDR3 is TGCAGTGCTTTTCGACTAGGAGGCGAGACCCAGTACTTC. This chain joins TRBV20-1 and TRBJ2-5, with a tentative D call TRBD2 (6 bases). The ends were cut back, 5 bases at V and 5 bases at J, with 15 bases in the middle. Germline V gene lookup returns CDR1 DFQATT and CDR2 SNEGSKA (reference sequence). CDR3 size: 13 residues.

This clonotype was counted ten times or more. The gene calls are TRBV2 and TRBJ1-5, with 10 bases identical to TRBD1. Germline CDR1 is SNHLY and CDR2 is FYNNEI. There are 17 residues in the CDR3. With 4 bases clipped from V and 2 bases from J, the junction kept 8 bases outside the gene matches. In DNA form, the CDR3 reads TGTGCCAGCAGTGTTACTACCGGGACAGGGGGCAATCAGCCCCAGCATTTT. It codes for CASSVTTGTGGNQPQHF.

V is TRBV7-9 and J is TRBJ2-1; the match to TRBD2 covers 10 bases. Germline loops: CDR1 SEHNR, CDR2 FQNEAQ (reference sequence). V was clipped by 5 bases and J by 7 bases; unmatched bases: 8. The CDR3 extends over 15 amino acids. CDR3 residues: CASSQLTSGRNEQFF. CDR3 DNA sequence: TGTGCCAGCAGCCAACTGACTAGCGGGCGGAATGAGCAGTTCTTC.

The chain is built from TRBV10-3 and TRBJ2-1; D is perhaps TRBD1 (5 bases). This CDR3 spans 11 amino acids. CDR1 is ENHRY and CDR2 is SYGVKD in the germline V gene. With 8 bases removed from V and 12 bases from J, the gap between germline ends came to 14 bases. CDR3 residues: CAIFSGQSQFF. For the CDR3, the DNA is TGTGCCATCTTCTCAGGGCAGTCGCAGTTCTTC.